Below, one T cell receptor beta chain is given with its context. Per germline, CDR1 KGHSH and CDR2 LQKENI. The V gene lost 0 bases and the J gene lost 2 bases, with 5 bases spanning the gap. This CDR3 spans 14 amino acids. This sample is part of a study of blood T cell repertoires in COVID-19. Study-wide context: Specimens from acute and convalescent COVID-19 originated in the United States, Italy and Spain. Sources were T cells, B-cell-depleted T cells, or PBMCs; the material itself was cDNA or gDNA.

Study processing details: Amplified reference gene primers provided the basis for estimating nucleated cell counts. Method: immunoSEQ multiplex PCR; TCRdb's copy keeps in-frame clones and lacks some. V and J calls and clone size are given by that table; D and trimming were obtained from the DNA. Among more than 95,000 clones listed, around four fifths were seen once. The rearrangement joins TRBV18 to TRBJ1-3, with D hard to call. Sequenced material: peripheral blood. This sequence was found in a human donor in a cohort sampled during active COVID-19. The CDR3 DNA is TGTGCCAGCTCACCACCGGCACCTGGAAACACCATATATTTT. Amino acids: CASSPPAPGNTIYF.